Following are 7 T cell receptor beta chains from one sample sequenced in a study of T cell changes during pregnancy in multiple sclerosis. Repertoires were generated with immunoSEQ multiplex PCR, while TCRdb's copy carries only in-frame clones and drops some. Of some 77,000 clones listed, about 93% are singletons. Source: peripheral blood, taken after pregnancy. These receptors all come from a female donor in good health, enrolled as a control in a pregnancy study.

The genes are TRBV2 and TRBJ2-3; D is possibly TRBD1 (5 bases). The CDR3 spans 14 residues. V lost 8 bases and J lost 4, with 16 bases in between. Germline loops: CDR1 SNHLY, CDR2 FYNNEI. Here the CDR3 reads CASGFVGAADTQYF. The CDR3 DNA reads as TGTGCCAGCGGGTTTGTTGGGGCGGCAGATACGCAGTATTTT.

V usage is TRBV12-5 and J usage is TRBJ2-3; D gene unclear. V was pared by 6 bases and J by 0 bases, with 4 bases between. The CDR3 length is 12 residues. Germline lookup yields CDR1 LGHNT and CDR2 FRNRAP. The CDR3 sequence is CASGTSTDTQYF. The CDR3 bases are TGTGCTAGTGGGACTAGCACAGATACGCAGTATTTT. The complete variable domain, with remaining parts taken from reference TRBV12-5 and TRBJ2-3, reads DARVTQTPRHKVTEMGQEVTMRCQPILGHNTVFWYRQTMMQGLELLAYFRNRAPLDDSGMPKDRFSAEMPDATLATLKIQPSEPRDSAVYFCASGTSTDTQYFGPGTRLTVL.

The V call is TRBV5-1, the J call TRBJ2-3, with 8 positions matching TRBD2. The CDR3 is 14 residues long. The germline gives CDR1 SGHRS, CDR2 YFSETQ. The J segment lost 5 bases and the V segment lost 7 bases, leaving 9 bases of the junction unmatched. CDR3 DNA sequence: TGCGCCAGCTCGGGGGGGTGGGTGGAAGATACGCAGTATTTT. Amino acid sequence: CASSGGWVEDTQYF.

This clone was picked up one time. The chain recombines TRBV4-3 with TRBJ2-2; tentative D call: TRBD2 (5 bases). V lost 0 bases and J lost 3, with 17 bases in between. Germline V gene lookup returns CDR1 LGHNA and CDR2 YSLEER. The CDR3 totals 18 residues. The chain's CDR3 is CASSQEGWLAGYTGELFF. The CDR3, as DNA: TGCGCCAGCAGCCAAGAAGGGTGGCTAGCCGGGTACACCGGGGAGCTGTTTTTT.

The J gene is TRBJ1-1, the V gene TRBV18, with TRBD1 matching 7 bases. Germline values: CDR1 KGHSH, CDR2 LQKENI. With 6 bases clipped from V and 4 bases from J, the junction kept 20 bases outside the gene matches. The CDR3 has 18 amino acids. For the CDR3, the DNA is TGTGCCAGCTCCTGGGACGCGAGAACAGGGGTCGTGAGCACTGAAGCTTTCTTT. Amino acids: CASSWDARTGVVSTEAFF.

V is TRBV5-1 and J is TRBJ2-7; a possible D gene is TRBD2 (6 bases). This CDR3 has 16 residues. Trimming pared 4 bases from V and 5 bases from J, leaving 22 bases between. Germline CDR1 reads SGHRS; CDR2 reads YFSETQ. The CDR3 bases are TGCGCCAGCAGCCCCGGAGAATGGACTATCAGCAACGAGCAGTACTTC. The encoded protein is CASSPGEWTISNEQYF.

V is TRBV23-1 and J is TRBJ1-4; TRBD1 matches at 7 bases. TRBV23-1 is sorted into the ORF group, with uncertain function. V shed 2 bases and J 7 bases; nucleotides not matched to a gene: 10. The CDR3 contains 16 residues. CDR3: CASSQPQGYSGEKLFF. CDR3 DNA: TGCGCCAGCAGTCAACCACAGGGGTACTCGGGTGAAAAACTGTTTTTT.